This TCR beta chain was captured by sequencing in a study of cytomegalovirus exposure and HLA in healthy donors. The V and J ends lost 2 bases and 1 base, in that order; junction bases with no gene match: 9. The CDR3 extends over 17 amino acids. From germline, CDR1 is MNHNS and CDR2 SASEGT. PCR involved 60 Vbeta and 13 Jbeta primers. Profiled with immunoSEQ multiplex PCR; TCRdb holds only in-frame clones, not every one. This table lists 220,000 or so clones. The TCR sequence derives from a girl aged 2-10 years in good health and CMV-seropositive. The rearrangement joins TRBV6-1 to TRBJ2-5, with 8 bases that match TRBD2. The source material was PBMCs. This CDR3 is CASSEFVGRVGQETQYF. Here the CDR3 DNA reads TGTGCCAGCAGTGAATTCGTCGGGAGGGTCGGCCAAGAGACCCAGTACTTC.